This entry is about one TCR beta chain. The source of the sample is a study of OX40 agonist ivuxolimab in advanced cancers. Only in-frame clones appear in the TCRdb table, and some are missing; sequencing was by immunoSEQ multiplex PCR. The table has around 32,000 clones, approximately 89% seen once. The germline V and J ends were trimmed by 4 bases and 7 bases, with 14 bases remaining between them. The CDR3 contains 15 residues. Germline V gene data show CDR1 as MDHEN and CDR2 as SYDVKM. The sequencing here drew on CD4+ or CD8+ T cells sorted from blood, taken in a trial of the OX40 agonist ivuxolimab. J is TRBJ1-6 and V is TRBV28, with a tentative D call TRBD1 (6 bases). This receptor was obtained from an adult with an advanced solid tumor such as melanoma, head and neck, liver or kidney cancer. CDR3: CASSYGGPLNSPLHF. The CDR3 DNA reads as TGTGCCAGCAGTTACGGGGGGCCCCTAAATTCACCCCTCCACTTT.